A single sample gave rise to the 23 T cell receptor beta chains below, sequenced in a study of T cell repertoires in cytomegalovirus infection. MiXCR was run by TCRdb on the reads, yielding one entry per CDR3 protein. This repertoire shows 400,000 to 600,000 distinct CDR3 sequences, approximately 40% found once; its top ten account for around 45%. No antigen is known for these receptors. The starting material was cultured PBMCs, obtained from culture after CMV antigen stimulation. All receptors derive from a human donor in good health (CMV status not recorded). Some clones in this sample may be carry-over from other donors' samples.

This clonotype was seen more than once but under ten times. The chain links TRBV12-3 or TRBV12-4 to TRBJ2-5; TRBD2 agrees at 7 bases. Losses at the gene ends were 6 bases for V and 6 bases for J; bases not matched to a gene: 19. The CDR3 spans 17 residues. CDR3 in DNA: TGTGCCAGCAGCTCTGACCGGGGTGGAGCGGGGATAAAGACCCAGTACTTC. This gives the protein CASSSDRGGAGIKTQYF.

This clonotype has more than one count but fewer than ten. The rearrangement links TRBV7-2 to TRBJ2-5; 13 nucleotides align to TRBD2. Germline assignment: CDR1 SGHTA and CDR2 FQGNSA. This CDR3 has 15 residues. Unmatched junction bases numbered 4, after V lost 4 bases and J lost 5 bases. The CDR3 spells CASSSLAGGWETQYF. The CDR3 bases are TGTGCCAGCAGCTCACTAGCGGGAGGGTGGGAGACCCAGTACTTC.

This clonotype was seen a handful of times. V gene TRBV6-5 combines with J gene TRBJ2-1; 7 bases are a match to TRBD1. Trimming cost V 5 bases and J 0 bases; bases outside gene matches: 7. Looked up from germline, CDR1 is MNHEY and CDR2 is SVGAGI. The CDR3 contains 16 residues. CDR3 loop: CASSRGTATSYNEQFF. Here the CDR3 DNA reads TGTGCCAGCAGTCGAGGGACAGCAACCTCCTACAATGAGCAGTTCTTC.

The chain combines TRBV12-3 or TRBV12-4 with TRBJ1-5, with no clear D. Trimming removed 7 bases at V and 4 bases at J, with 17 bases between. This CDR3 region has 15 residues. This CDR3 is CASTTRGMGNQPQHF. The DNA of the CDR3 is TGTGCCAGCACCACGCGGGGAATGGGGAATCAGCCCCAGCATTTT.

The chain joins TRBV25-1 to TRBJ1-3, with TRBD1 identical over 7 bases. Germline CDR1 and CDR2: MGHDK and SYGVNS. The CDR3 totals 16 residues. V dropped 6 bases and J dropped 3; count of bases not matched to a gene: 11. CDR3 nucleotides: TGTGCCAGCAGGGGAAACGGGACAGTCGTTGGAAACACCATATATTTT. It translates to CASRGNGTVVGNTIYF. Full variable domain (missing parts from reference TRBV25-1 and TRBJ1-3): EADIYQTPRYLVIGTGKKITLECSQTMGHDKMYWYQQDPGMELHLIHYSYGVNSTEKGDLSSESTVSRIRTEHFPLTLESARPSHTSQYLCASRGNGTVVGNTIYFGEGSWLTVV.

The chain uses TRBV11-2 and TRBJ2-1; 7 positions match TRBD2. The CDR3 covers 18 residues. Germline V gives CDR1 SGHAT, CDR2 FQNNGV. Trimming cost V 3 bases and J 4 bases; bases outside gene matches: 15. Here the CDR3 reads CASSFYGGGLFSYNEQFF. The CDR3 nucleotides are TGTGCCAGCAGCTTTTATGGGGGAGGGCTATTCTCTTACAATGAGCAGTTCTTC. Using reference TRBV11-2 and TRBJ2-1 for the parts outside the CDR3, the full variable domain is EAGVAQSPRYKIIEKRQSVAFWCNPISGHATLYWYQQILGQGPKLLIQFQNNGVVDDSQLPKDRFSAERLKGVDSTLKIQPAKLEDSAVYLCASSFYGGGLFSYNEQFFGPGTRLTVL.

V gene TRBV11-2 combines with J gene TRBJ1-6, with TRBD1 as a possible D gene (6 bases). The V and J ends lost 1 base and 15 bases respectively, with 19 bases between them. This CDR3 spans 15 amino acids. Germline V lookup: CDR1 SGHAT, CDR2 FQNNGV. The CDR3 reads CASSLGAGGGWSLHF. CDR3 sequence (DNA): TGTGCCAGCAGCTTAGGGGCCGGAGGGGGATGGAGCCTCCACTTT.

This clonotype was counted ten times or more. The chain recombines TRBV12-3 or TRBV12-4 with TRBJ1-5; no definite D call. Trimming left V 3 bases short and J 3 bases short, with 9 bases between. The CDR3 has 14 amino acids. The CDR3 DNA sequence: TGTGCCAGCAGTTTTTGGTCCAACAATCAGCCCCAGCATTTT. Its translation: CASSFWSNNQPQHF.

The V call is TRBV7-9, the J call TRBJ2-1; 11 bases line up with TRBD2. J lost 5 bases, V lost 5 bases, and 8 bases had no gene match. The CDR3 contains 16 residues. The germline V gene has CDR1 SEHNR and CDR2 FQNEAQ (reference sequence). The DNA of the CDR3 is TGTGCCAGCAGCCCTAGCGGGAGGACTGTACACAATGAGCAGTTCTTC. It yields the protein CASSPSGRTVHNEQFF.

This rearrangement joins TRBV28 to TRBJ1-5; D unclear. CDR3 length: 16 residues. V was clipped by 2 bases and J by 0 bases, with 11 bases between them. CDR1 MDHEN and CDR2 SYDVKM come from the germline V gene. The CDR3 DNA sequence: TGTGCCAGCAGTTTAAGAATGGGATATAGCAATCAGCCCCAGCATTTT. It yields the protein CASSLRMGYSNQPQHF. The full variable domain, rest sourced from reference TRBV28 and TRBJ1-5, is DVKVTQSSRYLVKRTGEKVFLECVQDMDHENMFWYRQDPGLGLRLIYFSYDVKMKEKGDIPEGYSVSREKKERFSLILESASTNQTSMYLCASSLRMGYSNQPQHFGDGTRLSIL.

V and J are TRBV6-1 and TRBJ1-4, with D tentatively TRBD1 (5 bases). V was shortened by 4 bases and J by 2 bases, with 14 bases between the two germline ends. In germline, CDR1 is MNHNS, CDR2 SASEGT. The CDR3 has 16 residues. The chain's CDR3 is CASSARFRGTNEKLFF. The DNA of the CDR3 is TGTGCCAGCAGTGCTCGGTTTCGGGGGACTAATGAAAAACTGTTTTTT.

The chain uses TRBV2 and TRBJ2-1, with a weak D call TRBD2 (7 bases). The CDR3 length is 14 residues. Germline CDR1 and CDR2: SNHLY and FYNNEI. Trimming removed 4 bases from V and 13 bases from J, with 20 bases in between. The DNA of the CDR3 is TGTGCCAGCAGTGCGCAGGGAGGGGGGGTCGAACAGTTCTTC. Protein: CASSAQGGGVEQFF.

The rearrangement joins TRBV7-2 to TRBJ2-3, with TRBD2 matching over 15 bases. Per the germline V gene, CDR1 is SGHTA and CDR2 is FQGNSA. The CDR3 covers 15 residues. J gave up 7 bases and V 6 bases, and 5 bases lay outside the gene matches. CDR3 nucleotides: TGTGCCAGCAGTCCCGGACTAGCGGGAGGGTATACGCAGTATTTT. This sequence encodes CASSPGLAGGYTQYF.

The gene calls are TRBV6-6 and TRBJ1-4; D gene unclear. The CDR3 totals 15 residues. The V end lost 5 bases, the J end lost 6 bases, and 16 bases lay between the germline ends. CDR1 is MNHNY and CDR2 is SVGAGI in the germline V gene (reference sequence). The CDR3 coding sequence is TGTGCCAGCAGTCCCCCCCCCGGAAGGGATGAAAAACTGTTTTTT. Amino acid sequence: CASSPPPGRDEKLFF.

The chain has TRBV27 and TRBJ2-3, with 9 bases lining up with TRBD2. This CDR3 is 14 amino acids long. The V and J ends lost 8 bases and 4 bases, in that order; junction bases with no gene match: 7. Germline CDR1 is MNHEY and CDR2 is SMNVEV (reference sequence). CDR3 loop: CASAAGGRADTQYF. Written as DNA, the CDR3 is TGTGCCAGCGCGGCAGGCGGGAGGGCAGATACGCAGTATTTT.

The rearrangement joins TRBV6-5 to TRBJ2-1, with no clear D. V was cut by 4 bases and J by 7 bases, with 14 bases left in between. Germline loops: CDR1 MNHEY, CDR2 SVGAGI. The CDR3 consists of 14 residues. The CDR3 DNA is TGTGCCAGCAGTTCAACAGTCCACCGGAATGAGCAGTTCTTC. This translates into CASSSTVHRNEQFF.

The chain links TRBV15 to TRBJ2-5; perhaps TRBD2 as D (6 bases). V shed 1 base and J shed 5 bases, with 8 bases lying between them. CDR1 is LNHNV and CDR2 is YYDKDF in the germline V gene (reference sequence). This CDR3 contains 13 residues. The CDR3 reads CATSRARGETQYF. The CDR3 DNA sequence: TGTGCCACCAGCAGAGCCCGGGGGGAGACCCAGTACTTC.

This clonotype occurred a few times. The chain joins TRBV7-2 to TRBJ2-7; a possible D gene is TRBD1 (6 bases). The CDR3 is 18 amino acids. Germline V CDR1 and CDR2: SGHTA, FQGNSA. Trimming left V 1 base short and J 4 bases short, with 23 bases between. CDR3 residues: CASSLGPGGDIINYEQYF. The CDR3 coding sequence is TGTGCCAGCAGCTTAGGGCCCGGTGGGGACATAATTAATTACGAGCAGTACTTC.

The chain uses TRBV13 and TRBJ2-7; 8 bases map to TRBD2. Germline values: CDR1 PRHDT, CDR2 FYEKMQ (reference sequence). This CDR3 comprises 18 residues. Losses at the gene ends were 0 bases for V and 4 bases for J; bases not matched to a gene: 14. CDR3: CASSLGTVGLAPSYEQYF. CDR3 coding DNA: TGTGCCAGCAGCTTAGGCACAGTAGGACTAGCCCCCTCTTACGAGCAGTACTTC.

This clonotype appeared many times. V is TRBV19 and J is TRBJ1-4; D remains unclear. Germline CDR1 is LNHDA and CDR2 is SQIVND (reference sequence). Trimming shortened V by 7 bases and J by 8 bases, and 14 bases separated the two germline ends. CDR3 size: 13 residues. DNA of the CDR3: TGTGCCAGTAAACACGAGACACCGGAAAAACTGTTTTTT. It encodes CASKHETPEKLFF. Complete variable domain (other parts from reference TRBV19 and TRBJ1-4): DGGITQSPKYLFRKEGQNVTLSCEQNLNHDAMYWYRQDPGQGLRLIYYSQIVNDFQKGDIAEGYSVSREKKESFPLTVTSAQKNPTAFYLCASKHETPEKLFFGSGTQLSVL.

This sequence joins TRBV7-2 and TRBJ2-5, with TRBD2 identical over 9 bases. CDR1 is SGHTA and CDR2 is FQGNSA in the germline V gene. There are 16 residues in the CDR3. V lost 3 bases and J lost 8; bases outside the gene matches: 13. The CDR3 nucleotides are TGTGCCAGCAGCTTTTATAGCGGGGGTGTGGGACGAACCCAGTACTTC. This gives the protein CASSFYSGGVGRTQYF.

This clonotype was seen at least ten times. The chain joins TRBV7-2 to TRBJ2-5; D perhaps matches TRBD2 (7 bases). V dropped 7 bases and J dropped 5 bases, with 20 bases sitting between them. The length of the CDR3 is 15 residues. The V gene's germline CDR1 is SGHTA and CDR2 FQGNSA. CDR3 amino acids: CASIPEGGGWETQYF. The CDR3, as DNA: TGTGCCAGCATCCCCGAGGGGGGGGGCTGGGAGACCCAGTACTTC.

V gene TRBV20-1 combines with J gene TRBJ1-6; the D is unclear. With 3 bases removed from V and 7 bases from J, the gap between germline ends came to 13 bases. Per germline, CDR1 DFQATT and CDR2 SNEGSKA (reference sequence). The CDR3 is 14 residues long. The CDR3 nucleotides read TGCAGTGCTAGTCAGGCAGGATTAAATTCACCCCTCCACTTT. It encodes CSASQAGLNSPLHF.